This T cell receptor (beta chain) came from a study of identical twins. Trimming cost V 2 bases and J 1 base, with 13 bases left between them. Germline assignment: CDR1 DFQATT and CDR2 SNEGSKA (reference sequence). This CDR3 contains 15 residues. TCRdb ran MiXCR on the 5' RACE reads and lists one entry per CDR3 protein. The repertoire holds 550,000 to 700,000 distinct CDR3 sequences, with more than 9% as singletons. In its sample, this clonotype was seen a few times. Another study also made use of these data, one on yellow fever vaccine responses in identical twins.

The chain employs TRBV20-1 and TRBJ2-3, with D possibly being TRBD2 (7 bases). This sequence originates from a woman aged 18-29 years in good health. Sequenced material: PBMCs. CDR3 region: CSARMAGAGTDTQYF. The DNA for the CDR3 is TGCAGTGCTAGAATGGCGGGGGCGGGCACAGATACGCAGTATTTT.